This T cell receptor (beta chain) came from a study of CD8 T cells in Susac syndrome. The individuals used as controls were healthy donors who had been matched for both age and sex. An input of roughly 0.45 to 1 ug of RNA was subjected to reverse transcription using random hexamers. Amplification of TCR beta CDR3 spanned 54 Vbeta and 13 Jbeta via immunoSEQ multiplex PCR. TCRdb reanalysed the immunoSEQ multiplex PCR reads using MiXCR and keeps one entry per CDR3 protein. This table holds about 200,000 distinct CDR3 sequences, about 93% found once. In germline, CDR1 is LNHDA, CDR2 SQIVND (reference sequence). The CDR3 is 15 amino acids. The germline V and J ends were trimmed by 3 bases and 6 bases, with 15 bases remaining between them.

The sequenced sample was CD4+ T cells from PBMCs. This clonotype was sampled from a human donor in good health. The chain has TRBV19 and TRBJ1-5; unclear D gene. The CDR3 region is CASSIPKGGIQPQHF. The CDR3 nucleotides read TGTGCCAGTAGTATCCCCAAGGGAGGGATTCAGCCCCAGCATTTT.